The rows below give T cell receptor beta chains drawn from one sample of a study of T cells after yellow fever vaccination. TCRdb ran MiXCR on the 5' RACE reads and lists one entry per CDR3 protein. The sample holds 400,000 or so distinct CDR3 sequences, 18% seen once. Material: PBMCs, obtained before the yellow fever booster vaccination. These receptors were collected from a man aged 18 to 35 who received the YFV17D yellow fever vaccine. The CDR3 runs from the conserved cysteine through the conserved F or W. The order of the fields is V gene, CDR3 length, J gene, clone size, D gene, CDR3 protein, CDR3 DNA. A D gene is named only where the DNA matches it firmly. A clone size is listed for some rows: how often the clone was seen (once, few, many), or a class if it is expanded.

TRBV2	15	TRBJ2-3	few	TRBD1	CASSERTGLINTQYF	TGTGCCAGCAGTGAAAGGACAGGCTTGATCAATACGCAGTATTTT
TRBV6-6	14	TRBJ2-7	NA	NA	CASSQNFRDYEQYF	TGTGCCAGCAGTCAGAACTTCCGGGACTACGAGCAGTACTTC
TRBV19	13	TRBJ2-2	NA	NA	CASTVENTGELFF	TGTGCCAGTACCGTCGAAAACACCGGGGAGCTGTTTTTT
TRBV6-2/TRBV6-3	13	TRBJ1-2	NA	TRBD1	CASSSDRVNGYTF	TGTGCCAGCAGCTCGGACAGGGTTAATGGCTACACCTTC
TRBV6-5	15	TRBJ1-1	few	TRBD1	CASSTKTRSRGTAFF	TGTGCCAGCAGTACAAAAACCCGATCCAGGGGGACAGCTTTCTTT
TRBV6-2/TRBV6-3	14	TRBJ2-2	few	NA	CASKGGQNTGELFF	TGTGCCAGCAAAGGGGGACAAAACACCGGGGAGCTGTTTTTT
TRBV7-6	16	TRBJ2-5	few	NA	CASSPQLGEYQETQYF	TGTGCCAGCAGCCCTCAACTGGGGGAGTACCAAGAGACCCAGTACTTC
TRBV6-5	14	TRBJ1-2	few	NA	CASSYSKGNYGYTF	TGTGCCAGCAGTTACTCGAAGGGGAACTATGGCTACACCTTC
TRBV4-1	17	TRBJ2-7	few	TRBD2	CASSQSSGVFLSYEQYF	TGCGCCAGCAGCCAAAGCAGCGGGGTGTTCCTCTCCTACGAGCAGTACTTC
TRBV12-3/TRBV12-4	16	TRBJ2-3	few	TRBD2	CASNSRLAGVTDTQYF	TGTGCCAGCAATTCCAGACTAGCGGGGGTCACAGATACGCAGTATTTT
TRBV5-1	15	TRBJ1-5	NA	NA	CASSTGPHGNQPQHF	TGCGCCAGCAGCACGGGGCCCCACGGCAATCAGCCCCAGCATTTT
TRBV19	15	TRBJ2-5	NA	NA	CASNVEAGAGETQYF	TGTGCCAGTAATGTCGAGGCGGGGGCAGGAGAGACCCAGTACTTC
TRBV6-5	15	TRBJ2-1	NA	NA	CASRGGGAPYNEQFF	TGTGCCAGCAGGGGAGGGGGCGCCCCTTACAATGAGCAGTTCTTC
TRBV5-6	14	TRBJ1-5	NA	NA	CASSLGTSNQPQHF	TGTGCCAGCAGCTTGGGTACCAGCAATCAGCCCCAGCATTTT
TRBV6-5	14	TRBJ1-4	few	NA	CASRSGRTNEKLFF	TGTGCCAGCCGGTCGGGGCGCACTAATGAAAAACTGTTTTTT
TRBV5-1	15	TRBJ1-5	NA	TRBD1	CASSPGQGGRRSQHF	TGCGCCAGCAGCCCGGGACAGGGTGGGAGAAGGTCCCAGCATTTT
TRBV18	16	TRBJ1-1	few	NA	CASSPIQGSRNTEAFF	TGTGCCAGCTCACCGATTCAGGGGTCGCGAAACACTGAAGCTTTCTTT
TRBV30	15	TRBJ2-7	NA	NA	CAWSGWGGVGYEQYF	TGTGCCTGGAGTGGCTGGGGGGGCGTTGGCTACGAGCAGTACTTC
TRBV29-1	12	TRBJ1-5	few	TRBD1	CSVGDRDQPQHF	TGCAGCGTGGGGGACAGGGATCAGCCCCAGCATTTT
TRBV6-6	15	TRBJ2-1	few	NA	CASSYSSRANNEQFF	TGTGCCAGCAGTTACTCGAGCAGGGCCAACAATGAGCAGTTCTTC
TRBV5-1	17	TRBJ2-3	few	TRBD2	CASSFLQLAGGTDTQYF	TGCGCCAGCAGTTTCTTACAGCTAGCGGGAGGCACAGATACGCAGTATTTT
TRBV6-6	11	TRBJ2-7	few	NA	CASSDTIEQYF	TGTGCCAGCAGTGACACCATTGAGCAGTACTTC
TRBV6-6	18	TRBJ1-5	NA	NA	CASSYSGVVMRADQPQHF	TGTGCCAGCAGTTACTCGGGCGTGGTGATGAGGGCTGATCAGCCCCAGCATTTT
TRBV7-9	16	TRBJ1-6	NA	NA	CASTPDGGSYNSPLHF	TGTGCCAGCACCCCCGATGGGGGCTCCTATAATTCACCCCTCCACTTT
TRBV28	14	TRBJ2-5	NA	TRBD1	CASSSGDRQETQYF	TGTGCCAGCAGTTCGGGGGACAGGCAAGAGACCCAGTACTTC
TRBV9	15	TRBJ1-5	few	NA	CASSQGGVWHQPQHF	TGTGCCAGCAGCCAAGGAGGGGTTTGGCATCAGCCCCAGCATTTT
TRBV27	14	TRBJ2-3	NA	NA	CASSSDGGPDTQYF	TGTGCCAGCAGCTCCGACGGGGGGCCAGATACGCAGTATTTT
TRBV6-6	17	TRBJ2-2	NA	TRBD2	CASSYSGLSRNTGELFF	TGTGCCAGCAGTTACTCGGGACTATCTAGAAACACCGGGGAGCTGTTTTTT
TRBV7-8	12	TRBJ2-5	few	NA	CASSLVGGTQYF	TGTGCCAGCAGCTTAGTGGGGGGGACCCAGTACTTC
TRBV12-3/TRBV12-4	13	TRBJ2-6	NA	TRBD2	CASRRRGGHVLTF	TGTGCCAGCCGCCGACGGGGGGGCCACGTCCTGACTTTC
TRBV7-9	16	TRBJ2-5	NA	NA	CASSLDVSGLQETQYF	TGTGCTAGCAGCTTAGATGTTAGCGGATTGCAAGAGACCCAGTACTTC
TRBV7-2	21	TRBJ1-2	many	TRBD1	CASSLAFKLKRGQGSGYGYTF	TGTGCCAGCAGCTTAGCGTTTAAGTTAAAGAGAGGACAGGGGTCAGGCTATGGCTACACCTTC
TRBV5-6	12	TRBJ1-1	NA	NA	CATGGGNTEAFF	TGTGCCACGGGCGGAGGGAACACTGAAGCTTTCTTT
TRBV7-3	16	TRBJ2-3	NA	NA	CASSPSYSPSTDTQYF	TGTGCCAGCAGCCCGTCGTATTCCCCTAGCACAGATACGCAGTATTTT
TRBV20-1	12	TRBJ2-3	NA	NA	CSALRVEDTQYF	TGCAGTGCGTTGAGAGTGGAAGATACGCAGTATTTT
TRBV5-1	14	TRBJ2-3	NA	TRBD2	CASSIAGFTDTQYF	TGCGCCAGCAGCATAGCGGGGTTCACAGATACGCAGTATTTT
TRBV2	15	TRBJ1-2	NA	NA	CASSTTRESNYGYTF	TGTGCCAGCAGCACTACGAGGGAATCTAACTATGGCTACACCTTC
TRBV7-9	17	TRBJ2-2	NA	NA	CASSLRSGRGNTGELFF	TGTGCCAGCAGCTTAAGGTCTGGCCGAGGAAACACCGGGGAGCTGTTTTTT
TRBV5-4	12	TRBJ1-2	NA	TRBD1	CASSFDRGGYTF	TGTGCCAGCAGCTTCGACAGGGGAGGCTACACCTTC
TRBV28	16	TRBJ1-1	NA	NA	CASSLHGGPSSTEAFF	TGTGCCAGCAGTTTACACGGGGGGCCATCCTCCACTGAAGCTTTCTTT
TRBV2	12	TRBJ2-1	many	NA	CASSEDANEQFF	TGTGCCAGCAGTGAAGACGCTAATGAGCAGTTCTTC
TRBV28	15	TRBJ2-3	many	TRBD2	CASSSAGGQGDTQYF	TGTGCCAGCAGTTCGGCGGGGGGGCAGGGAGATACGCAGTATTTT
TRBV6-5	14	TRBJ2-1	NA	TRBD2	CASTISGSYNEQFF	TGTGCCAGCACAATTAGCGGGTCCTACAATGAGCAGTTCTTC
TRBV5-4	14	TRBJ2-6	NA	NA	CASSLSRGANVLTF	TGTGCCAGCAGCTTGTCGAGGGGGGCCAACGTCCTGACTTTC
TRBV18	13	TRBJ1-1	few	NA	CASSPADRAEAFF	TGTGCCAGCTCACCTGCCGACCGCGCTGAAGCTTTCTTT